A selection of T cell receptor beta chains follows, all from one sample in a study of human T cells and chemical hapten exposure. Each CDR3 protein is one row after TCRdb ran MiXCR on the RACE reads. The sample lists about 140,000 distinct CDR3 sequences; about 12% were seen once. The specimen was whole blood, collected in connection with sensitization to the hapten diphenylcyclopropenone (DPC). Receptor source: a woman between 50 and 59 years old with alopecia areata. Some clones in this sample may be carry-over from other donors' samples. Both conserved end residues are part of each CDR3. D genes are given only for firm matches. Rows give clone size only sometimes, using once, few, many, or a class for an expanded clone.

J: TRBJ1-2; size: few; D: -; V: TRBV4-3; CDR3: CASSQERAASYGYTF; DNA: TGCGCCAGCAGCCAAGAGAGGGCAGCGTCATATGGCTACACCTTC
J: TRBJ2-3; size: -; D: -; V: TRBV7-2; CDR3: CASIRTVRSTDTQYF; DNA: TGTGCCAGCATCCGGACCGTTCGGAGCACAGATACGCAGTATTTT
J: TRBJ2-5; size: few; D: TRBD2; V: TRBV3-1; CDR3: CASSQKSGMETQYF; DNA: TGTGCCAGCAGCCAAAAAAGCGGGATGGAGACCCAGTACTTC
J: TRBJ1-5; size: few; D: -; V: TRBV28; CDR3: CASSYPHSQGNNQPQHF; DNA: TGTGCCAGCAGTTACCCCCACAGCCAAGGAAACAATCAGCCCCAGCATTTT
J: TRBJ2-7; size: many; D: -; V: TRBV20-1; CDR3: CSAIGGSSYEQYF; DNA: TGCAGTGCTATAGGGGGAAGCTCCTACGAGCAGTACTTC
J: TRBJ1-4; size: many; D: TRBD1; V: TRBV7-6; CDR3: CASSLLGQGHEKLFF; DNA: TGTGCCAGCAGCTTACTGGGACAGGGACATGAAAAACTGTTTTTT
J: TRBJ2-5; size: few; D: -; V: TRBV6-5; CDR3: CASRQPGSGWETQYF; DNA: TGTGCCAGCAGACAACCGGGTTCTGGATGGGAGACCCAGTACTTC
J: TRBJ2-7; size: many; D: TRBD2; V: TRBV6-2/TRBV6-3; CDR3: CASRRTSAEQYF; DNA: TGTGCCAGCAGGCGGACTAGTGCCGAGCAGTACTTC
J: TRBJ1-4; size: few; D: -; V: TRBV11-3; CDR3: CASSLEAAANEKLFF; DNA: TGTGCCAGCAGCTTGGAGGCCGCAGCTAATGAAAAACTGTTTTTT
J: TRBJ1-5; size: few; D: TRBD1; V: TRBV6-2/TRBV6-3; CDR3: CASSYGSTGVPANQPQHF; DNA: TGTGCCAGCAGTTACGGCAGCACAGGGGTGCCTGCCAATCAGCCCCAGCATTTT